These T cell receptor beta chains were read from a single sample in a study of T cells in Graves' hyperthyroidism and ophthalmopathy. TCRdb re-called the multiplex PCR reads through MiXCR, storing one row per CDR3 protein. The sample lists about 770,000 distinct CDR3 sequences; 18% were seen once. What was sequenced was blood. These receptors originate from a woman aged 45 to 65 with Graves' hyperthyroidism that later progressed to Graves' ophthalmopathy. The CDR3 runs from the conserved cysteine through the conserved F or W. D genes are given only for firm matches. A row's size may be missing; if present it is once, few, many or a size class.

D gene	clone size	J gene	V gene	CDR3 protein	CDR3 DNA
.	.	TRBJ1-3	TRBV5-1	CASGDLPTGNTIYF	TGCGCCAGCGGCGATCTCCCGACTGGAAACACCATATATTTT
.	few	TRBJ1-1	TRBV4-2	CASSQDYGDTEAFF	TGTGCCAGCAGCCAAGATTACGGGGACACTGAAGCTTTCTTT
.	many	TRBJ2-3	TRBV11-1	CASSLIGRPSTDTQYF	TGTGCCAGCAGCTTAATAGGTCGGCCAAGCACAGATACGCAGTATTTT
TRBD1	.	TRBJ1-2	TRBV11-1	CASSSHHRGRRDGYTF	TGTGCCAGCAGCTCCCATCACAGGGGAAGGAGGGATGGCTACACCTTC
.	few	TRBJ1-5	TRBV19	CASQTGTGDQPQHF	TGTGCCAGTCAGACCGGGACGGGGGATCAGCCCCAGCATTTT
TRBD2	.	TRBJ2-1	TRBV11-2	CASRKTSGYNEQFF	TGTGCCAGCAGAAAGACTAGCGGGTACAATGAGCAGTTCTTC
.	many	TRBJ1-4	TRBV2	CASSELRATNEKLFF	TGTGCCAGCAGTGAATTAAGGGCAACTAATGAAAAACTGTTTTTT
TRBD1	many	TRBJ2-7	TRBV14	CASSLIRDSDTYEQYF	TGTGCCAGCAGCCTTATCCGGGACAGCGATACCTACGAGCAGTACTTC
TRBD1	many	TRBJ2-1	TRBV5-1	CASSLDSTGTPQFF	TGCGCCAGCAGCTTGGATTCGACAGGGACCCCGCAGTTCTTC
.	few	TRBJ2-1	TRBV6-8	CASKGGQNEQFF	TGTGCCAGCAAAGGGGGGCAAAATGAGCAGTTCTTC
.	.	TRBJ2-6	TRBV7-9	CASSDKTMGANVLTF	TGTGCCAGCAGCGACAAAACAATGGGGGCCAACGTCCTGACTTTC
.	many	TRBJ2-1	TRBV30	CAWSVFSGQGNEQFF	TGTGCCTGGAGTGTATTTAGCGGGCAGGGGAATGAGCAGTTCTTC
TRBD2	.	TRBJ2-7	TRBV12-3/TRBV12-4	CASSNSGGTYEQYF	TGTGCCAGCAGCAATAGCGGGGGTACCTACGAGCAGTACTTC
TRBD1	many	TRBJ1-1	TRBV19	CASTLLGGQGLNTEAFF	TGTGCCAGTACCCTTTTGGGGGGACAGGGACTGAACACTGAAGCTTTCTTT
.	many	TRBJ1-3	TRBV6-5	CASSYSAGTTRTIYF	TGTGCCAGCAGTTACTCGGCAGGGACCACGCGCACCATATATTTT
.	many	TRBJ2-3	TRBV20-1	CSAGRVDTQYF	TGCAGTGCTGGCAGGGTAGATACGCAGTATTTT
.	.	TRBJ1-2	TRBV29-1	CSAETDTNYGYTF	TGCAGCGCTGAGACGGACACTAACTATGGCTACACCTTC
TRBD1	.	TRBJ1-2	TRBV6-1	CASEGTGGRSLYGYTF	TGTGCCAGCGAGGGGACAGGGGGCCGGAGCCTCTATGGCTACACCTTC
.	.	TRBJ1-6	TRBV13	CASSLKQYNSPLHF	TGTGCCAGCAGCTTAAAGCAGTATAATTCACCCCTCCACTTT
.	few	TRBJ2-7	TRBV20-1	CSARTYEQYF	TGCAGTGCTAGAACCTACGAGCAGTACTTC
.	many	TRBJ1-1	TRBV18	CASSRSGGRGTEAFF	TGTGCCAGCTCACGTAGTGGCGGGCGGGGGACTGAAGCTTTCTTT
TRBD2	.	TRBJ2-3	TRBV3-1	CASSQGPHQRGGRTDTQYF	TGTGCCAGCAGCCAAGGACCCCACCAGCGGGGGGGCCGCACAGATACGCAGTATTTT
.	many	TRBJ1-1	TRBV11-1	CASSLGLGTSNTEAFF	TGTGCCAGCAGCCTAGGACTCGGTACGAGTAACACTGAAGCTTTCTTT
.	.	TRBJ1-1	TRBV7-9	CASSLGFATEAFF	TGTGCCAGCAGCTTAGGATTTGCCACTGAAGCTTTCTTT
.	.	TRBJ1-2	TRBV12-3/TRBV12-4	CASSPGNYGYTF	TGTGCCAGCAGTCCTGGTAACTATGGCTACACCTTC
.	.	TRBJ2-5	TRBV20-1	CSARRWTAQETQYF	TGCAGTGCTAGAAGATGGACAGCCCAAGAGACCCAGTACTTC
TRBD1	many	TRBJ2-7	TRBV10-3	CAISAVPGQGNSYEQYF	TGTGCCATCAGTGCTGTCCCGGGACAGGGGAACTCCTACGAGCAGTACTTC
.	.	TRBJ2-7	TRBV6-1	CVSSPPRSPGRILSYEQYF	TGTGTCAGCAGTCCCCCGAGGTCCCCGGGCAGGATCCTCTCCTACGAGCAGTACTTC
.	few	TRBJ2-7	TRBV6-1	CASRGKGGGEEQYF	TGTGCCAGCAGGGGGAAGGGGGGCGGAGAAGAGCAGTACTTC
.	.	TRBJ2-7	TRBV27	CASRTTGMNNDETYEQYF	TGTGCCAGCAGAACAACCGGGATGAACAATGACGAGACATACGAGCAGTACTTC
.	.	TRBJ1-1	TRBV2	CASGGVPDHTEAFF	TGTGCCAGCGGGGGGGTCCCAGACCACACTGAAGCTTTCTTT
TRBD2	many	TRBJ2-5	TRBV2	CASSNSGGNQETQYF	TGTGCCAGCAGTAATAGCGGGGGGAACCAAGAGACCCAGTACTTC
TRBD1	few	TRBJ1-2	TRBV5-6	CASSFTGTGAGYTF	TGTGCCAGCAGCTTTACCGGGACAGGGGCCGGCTACACCTTC
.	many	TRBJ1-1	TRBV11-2	CASSLILDSEAFF	TGTGCCAGCAGCTTGATTTTGGACAGTGAAGCTTTCTTT
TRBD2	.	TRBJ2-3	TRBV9	CASSVATASGGYTDTQYF	TGTGCCAGCAGCGTAGCTACAGCCTCCGGGGGGTACACAGATACGCAGTATTTT
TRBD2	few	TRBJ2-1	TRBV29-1	CSVGRGENEQFF	TGCAGCGTTGGACGGGGGGAGAATGAGCAGTTCTTC
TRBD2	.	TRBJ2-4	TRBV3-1	CASSQERGGHLNIQYF	TGTGCCAGCAGCCAAGAACGGGGGGGACACCTAAACATTCAGTACTTC
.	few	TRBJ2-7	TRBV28	CASREQGTSYEQYF	TGTGCCAGCAGGGAACAGGGGACTTCCTACGAGCAGTACTTC
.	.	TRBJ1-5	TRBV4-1	CASSLSGGIGNQPQHF	TGCGCCAGCAGCCTGTCGGGAGGCATTGGCAATCAGCCCCAGCATTTT
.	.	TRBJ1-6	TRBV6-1	CASSYGGGNSPLHF	TGTGCCAGCAGTTATGGGGGGGGTAATTCACCCCTCCACTTT
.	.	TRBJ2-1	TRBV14	CASSPRTDSYNEQFF	TGTGCCAGCAGCCCTCGGACCGATTCCTACAATGAGCAGTTCTTC
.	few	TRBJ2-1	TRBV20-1	CSARDLLAHDNEQFF	TGCAGTGCTAGAGATTTGCTAGCACACGACAATGAGCAGTTCTTC
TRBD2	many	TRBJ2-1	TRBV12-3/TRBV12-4	CASTDRRGGSTRAQFF	TGTGCCAGCACTGACCGGCGGGGGGGATCCACAAGGGCGCAGTTCTTC
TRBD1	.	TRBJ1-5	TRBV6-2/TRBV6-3	CASRAVGGGSQPQHF	TGTGCCAGCAGGGCGGTAGGGGGCGGGAGTCAGCCCCAGCATTTT
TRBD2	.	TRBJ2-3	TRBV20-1	CSALPGLAAGGGTDTQYF	TGCAGTGCCCTTCCGGGACTAGCGGCGGGGGGGGGCACAGATACGCAGTATTTT
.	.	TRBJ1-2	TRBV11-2	CASSFGGFGGYTF	TGTGCCAGCAGCTTTGGAGGGTTCGGTGGCTACACCTTC
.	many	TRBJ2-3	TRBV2	CASSTRGGDTQYF	TGTGCCAGCAGTACGAGAGGAGGCGATACGCAGTATTTT
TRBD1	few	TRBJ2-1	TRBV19	CASRTGSFNEQFF	TGTGCCAGTCGGACAGGGTCATTCAATGAGCAGTTCTTC
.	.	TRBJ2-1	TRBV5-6	CASSLGASDEQFF	TGTGCCAGCAGCTTGGGAGCTTCGGATGAGCAGTTCTTC
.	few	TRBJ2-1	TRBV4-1	CASSQDGERGWNNEQFF	TGCGCCAGCAGCCAAGATGGCGAAAGGGGGTGGAACAATGAGCAGTTCTTC